Here is one T cell receptor beta chain with its context. This receptor's antigen is unknown. No quality values exist for individual bases; no much larger clone is one base distant. All of the isolated RNA was reverse transcribed with the High Capacity cDNA Reverse Transcription Kit, so expressed TCRB transcripts were sequenced. Deep immunoSEQ sequencing was performed on naive, central memory and regulatory T cell samples, with an average of roughly 3.5 million total reads per sample. Sorted cells were lysed in RLT buffer, and RNA was extracted using DNase-treated RNeasy Micro or Mini kits according to cell number. To prevent cross-contamination, every cell subset was processed on its own, while patient and healthy donor samples were processed together. Using the immunoSEQ multiplex PCR, TCRB sequences were amplified from cDNA into 87-bp fragments spanning the CDR3 region. Sequencing of the amplicons was performed on the Illumina HiSeq platform. The paper's processing steps were these. PCR bias was corrected computationally using synthetic template baselines, and reads within Hamming distance 2 were collapsed, with unmergeable singletons discarded. Reads were aligned to IMGT to assign V, D and J genes, CDR3 length, and insertions or deletions at six rearrangement sites. Within each subset, clonotype counts were normalized to sorted cell number, after which true diversity and Gini coefficients were computed with the tcR R package. Repertoire sharing was quantified using the overlap coefficient calculated on TCRB nucleotide sequences. Out-of-frame TCRB sequences from naive cells were analyzed to stand in for the pre-selection repertoire. TCRdb retrieved this table from immuneACCESS and kept in-frame rearrangements only. Not all clones are present; in checked studies, unresolved V genes account for under half, and no reason is known for the remainder. That table supplies the V and J calls and clone size; D and trimming were determined from the DNA. Present in this sample are about 230,000 clones, around 10% of which were seen just once. The ten largest make up approximately 0.03% of the sample.

Each donor gave one peripheral blood draw, approximately 110 mL on average, collected into heparinised tubes. A BD FACSAria II and a panel including CD45RO, CCR7, CD25, CD127, CD95 and CD27 were used to sort naive, central memory, regulatory and stem cell-like memory CD4+ T cells. A purity above 95% was achieved for all sorted populations. PBMCs were isolated right away by Lymphoprep density gradient centrifugation and were stained directly, without culture. Samples were stained and sorted in pairs, with one healthy donor and one patient per experiment, so that batch effects were minimized. This specimen belongs to a study of beta chain features in type 1 diabetes (dated by TCRdb to 2016 to 2019). About the full investigation: Patients and healthy donors did not differ in mean age, gender distribution, total cell number or subset yield. A total of 90 million to 120 million sorted cells were examined across all samples, and a strong correlation was observed between cell number per subset and RNA yield. The study compared TCRB repertoires of sorted circulating CD4+ T cell subsets between recently diagnosed type 1 diabetes patients and matched healthy donors. Regulatory and stem cell-like memory subsets were isolated from only 8 patients and about eight healthy donors, whereas naive and central memory subsets came from all 30 or so donors. General conclusions and limits of the study: Type 1 diabetes patients showed a moderate but significant shortening of TCRB CDR3 length in all four CD4+ subsets. Because small numbers of individuals were included in the HLA sub-analyses, any influence of HLA type on TCRB rearrangement was left unresolved. Because cDNA rather than genomic DNA was sequenced, highly expressing activated cells could have been over-represented, although no difference in activation and CD3 levels was found between groups. At VDJ recombination sites, type 1 diabetes patients had fewer insertions and more deleted nucleotides, which implies abnormalities in thymic rearrangement. Naive, central memory and regulatory TCRB repertoires appeared to be more alike among patients than among healthy donors. PCR may preferentially amplify shorter templates, but because patient and control samples were amplified and corrected together, any resulting skew would affect both groups equally.

This receptor was obtained from a woman aged 18-30 years in good health. The specimen was naive CD4+ T cells from blood. The cell subset or site label of this sample denotes: true naive CD4+ T cells.

Here the CDR3 is given as CASSTGQGTYEQYF. The bases read TGTGCCAGCAGTACCGGCCAGGGGACCTACGAGCAGTACTTC. The chain joins TRBV7-2 to TRBJ2-7; a tentative D match to TRBD1 spans 6 bases. Reading from cysteine to phenylalanine, the CDR3 counts 14 amino acids. The only DNA kept is the CDR3, 42 bases in frame from the first base. For CDR1 and CDR2, the germline V gene lists SGHTA and FQGNSA. Cut back by 6 bases and 2 bases, the V and J ends lie 14 bases apart.